The 5 T cell receptor beta chains presented below share a single source sample, sequenced in a study of CD8 T cells in Susac syndrome. Random hexamers were used to reverse transcribe roughly 0.5 to 1 ug of RNA. TCRdb independently ran MiXCR on the immunoSEQ multiplex PCR reads; one entry per CDR3 protein. The sample contains 250,000 to 300,000 distinct CDR3 sequences, roughly 85% of which appear only once. Sequencing was performed on CD8+ T cells from PBMCs. Source of these receptors: a human donor with multiple sclerosis.

The rearrangement joins TRBV29-1 to TRBJ2-1, with a weak D call TRBD2 (6 bases). This CDR3 is 15 amino acids long. V was trimmed by 4 bases and J by 5 bases, leaving 18 bases between them. Germline V CDR1 and CDR2: SQVTM, ANQGSEA. The CDR3 region is CSVALTGTRDNEQFF. The CDR3 nucleotides are TGCAGCGTTGCTTTAACCGGGACTCGAGACAATGAGCAGTTCTTC.

The genes are TRBV4-3 and TRBJ2-7; D is unclear. CDR3 length: 14 residues. The germline gives CDR1 LGHNA, CDR2 YSLEER. Deletions cut 3 bases from V and 0 bases from J, with 9 bases between. CDR3 DNA: TGCGCCAGCAGCCAGAACAGCATCTCCTACGAGCAGTACTTC. Its protein is CASSQNSISYEQYF.

The V and J genes are TRBV7-9 and TRBJ2-7; the match to TRBD2 covers 10 bases. The length of the CDR3 is 16 residues. Germline assignment: CDR1 SEHNR and CDR2 FQNEAQ (reference sequence). The V segment lost 5 bases and the J segment 0 bases; nucleotides outside the gene matches: 7. CDR3 amino acids: CASSGGLAASSYEQYF. The CDR3 DNA reads as TGTGCCAGCAGCGGAGGACTAGCGGCGAGCTCCTACGAGCAGTACTTC.

The V and J genes are TRBV5-4 and TRBJ2-7; TRBD1 agrees at 7 bases. CDR1 and CDR2 (germline): SGHNT, YYREEE (reference sequence). Trimming cost V 3 bases and J 2 bases; bases outside gene matches: 5. The CDR3 is 14 amino acids. The CDR3 is CASSYRDSAYEQYF. The CDR3 DNA reads TGTGCCAGCAGCTATCGGGACAGCGCCTACGAGCAGTACTTC.

The gene calls are TRBV4-1 and TRBJ1-3; the D is unclear. CDR3 size: 16 residues. Germline loops: CDR1 MGHRA, CDR2 YSYEKL. The V gene lost 0 bases and the J gene lost 0 bases, with 9 bases spanning the gap. This chain's CDR3 is CASSQELRSSGNTIYF. The CDR3, as DNA: TGCGCCAGCAGCCAAGAACTTCGCAGCTCTGGAAACACCATATATTTT.